Included here is one T cell receptor beta chain sequence, with context. Its matching antigen is unknown. The sample comes from a study of cytomegalovirus exposure and HLA in healthy donors. Notes on the study in general: Reports showed the classifier diagnosing cytomegalovirus status with high specificity and sensitivity. In the roughly 130 validation repertoires, a later analysis found that first-cohort TCR clusters tended to co-occur.

Profiling relied on immunoSEQ multiplex PCR, and the TCRdb table lists in-frame clones only, not all of them. The sample comprises more than 250,000 clones, about nine tenths of which are singletons, and under 0.85% rests with the top ten. CDR3 length: 14 amino acids. Germline V lookup: CDR1 SGDLS, CDR2 YYNGEE. V was clipped by 2 bases and J by 1 base, with 9 bases between them. The source material was PBMCs. The TCR sequence derives from a young woman in good health and CMV-seronegative. The gene calls are TRBV9 and TRBJ1-1; D uncertain. As DNA, the CDR3 is TGTGCCAGCAGCGTCCTAGTAGAGAACACTGAAGCTTTCTTT. As protein: CASSVLVENTEAFF.